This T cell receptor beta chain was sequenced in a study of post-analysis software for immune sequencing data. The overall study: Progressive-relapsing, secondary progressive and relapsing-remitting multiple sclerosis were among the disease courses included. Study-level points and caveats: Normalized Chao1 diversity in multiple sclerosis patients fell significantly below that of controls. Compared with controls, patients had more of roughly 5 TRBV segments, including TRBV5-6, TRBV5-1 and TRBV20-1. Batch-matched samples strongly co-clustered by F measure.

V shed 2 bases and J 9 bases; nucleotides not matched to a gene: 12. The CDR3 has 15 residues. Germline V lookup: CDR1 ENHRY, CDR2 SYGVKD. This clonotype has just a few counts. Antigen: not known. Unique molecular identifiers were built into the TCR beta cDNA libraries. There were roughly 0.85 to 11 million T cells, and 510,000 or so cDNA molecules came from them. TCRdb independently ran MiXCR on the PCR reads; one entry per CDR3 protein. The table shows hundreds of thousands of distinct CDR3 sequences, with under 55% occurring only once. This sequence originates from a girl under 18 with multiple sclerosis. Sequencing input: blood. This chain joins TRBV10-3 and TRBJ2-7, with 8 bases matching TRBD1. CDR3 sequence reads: CAISESGQGNFGQYF. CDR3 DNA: TGTGCCATCAGTGAGAGCGGACAGGGAAATTTTGGGCAGTACTTC.